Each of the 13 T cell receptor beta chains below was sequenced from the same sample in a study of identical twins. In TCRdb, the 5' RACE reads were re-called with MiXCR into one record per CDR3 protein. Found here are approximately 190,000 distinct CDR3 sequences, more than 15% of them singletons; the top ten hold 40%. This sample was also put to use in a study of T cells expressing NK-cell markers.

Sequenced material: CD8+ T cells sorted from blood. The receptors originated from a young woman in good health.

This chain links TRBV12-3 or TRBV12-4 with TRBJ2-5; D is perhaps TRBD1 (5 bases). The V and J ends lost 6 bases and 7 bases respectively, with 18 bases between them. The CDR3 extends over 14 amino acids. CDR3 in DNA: TGTGCCAGCAGCCCGACAGACCCAAGGGGGACCCAGTACTTC. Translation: CASSPTDPRGTQYF.

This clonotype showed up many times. Here the CDR3 DNA reads TGCGCCAGCTCCTTAGCGGGGGGCCCAAATGAGCAGTTCTTC. This gives the protein CASSLAGGPNEQFF. This chain uses TRBV4-1 with TRBJ2-1; 10 nucleotides agree with TRBD2. Germline V gene sequence: CDR1 MGHRA, CDR2 YSYEKL. CDR3 size: 14 residues. Trimming cost V 8 bases and J 7 bases; bases outside gene matches: 8.

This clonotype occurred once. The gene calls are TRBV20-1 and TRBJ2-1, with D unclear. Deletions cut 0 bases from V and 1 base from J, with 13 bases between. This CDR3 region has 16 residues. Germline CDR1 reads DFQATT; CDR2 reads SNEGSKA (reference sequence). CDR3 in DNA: TGCAGTGCTAGAGATTTGAAGGGTTTATCCTACAATGAGCAGTTCTTC. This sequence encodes CSARDLKGLSYNEQFF.

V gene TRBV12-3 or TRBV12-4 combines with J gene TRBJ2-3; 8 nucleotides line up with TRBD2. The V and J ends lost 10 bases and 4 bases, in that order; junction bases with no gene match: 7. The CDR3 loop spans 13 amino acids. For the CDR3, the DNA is TGTGCCACTGCTCCGGGGGGGGCAGATACGCAGTATTTT. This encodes CATAPGGADTQYF.

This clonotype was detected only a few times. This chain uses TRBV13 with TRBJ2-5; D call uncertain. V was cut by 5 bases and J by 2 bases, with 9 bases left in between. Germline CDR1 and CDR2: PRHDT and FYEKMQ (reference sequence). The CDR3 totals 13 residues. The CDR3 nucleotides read TGTGCCAGCAGCCTCAGACTGCAAGAGACCCAGTACTTC. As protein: CASSLRLQETQYF.

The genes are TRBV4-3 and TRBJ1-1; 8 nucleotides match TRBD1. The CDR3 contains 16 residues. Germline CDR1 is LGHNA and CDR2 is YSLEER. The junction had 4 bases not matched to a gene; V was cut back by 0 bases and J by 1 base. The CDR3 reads CASSQELGQENTEAFF. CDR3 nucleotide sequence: TGCGCCAGCAGCCAAGAACTGGGACAGGAGAACACTGAAGCTTTCTTT.

CDR3 DNA: TGTGCCAGCAGTTACTCCTCTGGGGGGTTAGTGGGTGAGCAGTTCTTC. It is translated as CASSYSSGGLVGEQFF. The V and J genes are TRBV6-5 and TRBJ2-1, with TRBD2 as a possible D gene (6 bases). Per germline, CDR1 MNHEY and CDR2 SVGAGI. There are 16 residues in the CDR3. The V and J ends lost 0 bases and 9 bases respectively, with 18 bases between them.

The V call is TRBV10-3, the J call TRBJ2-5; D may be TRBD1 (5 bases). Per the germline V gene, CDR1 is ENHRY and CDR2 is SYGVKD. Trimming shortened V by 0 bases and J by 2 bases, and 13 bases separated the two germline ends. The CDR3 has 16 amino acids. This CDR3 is CAISESQTDPQETQYF. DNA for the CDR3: TGTGCCATCAGTGAGTCCCAGACAGACCCGCAAGAGACCCAGTACTTC.

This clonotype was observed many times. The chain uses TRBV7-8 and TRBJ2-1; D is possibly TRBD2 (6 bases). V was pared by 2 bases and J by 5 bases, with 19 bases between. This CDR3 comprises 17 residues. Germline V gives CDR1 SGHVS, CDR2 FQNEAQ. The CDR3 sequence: CASSLLATEVVDNEQFF. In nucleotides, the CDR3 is TGTGCCAGCAGCTTACTAGCGACGGAGGTCGTAGACAATGAGCAGTTCTTC.

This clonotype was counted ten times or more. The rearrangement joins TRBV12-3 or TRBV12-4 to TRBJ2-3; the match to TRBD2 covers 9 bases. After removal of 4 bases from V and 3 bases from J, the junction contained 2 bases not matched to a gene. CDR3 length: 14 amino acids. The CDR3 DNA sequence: TGTGCCAGCAGTTCGGGACTAGCAACAGATACGCAGTATTTT. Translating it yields CASSSGLATDTQYF.

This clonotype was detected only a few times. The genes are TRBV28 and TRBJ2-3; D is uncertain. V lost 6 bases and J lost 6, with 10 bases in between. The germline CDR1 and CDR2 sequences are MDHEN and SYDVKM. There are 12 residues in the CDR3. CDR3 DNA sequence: TGTGCCAGCAGCTCCGTGGGGGATACGCAGTATTTT. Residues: CASSSVGDTQYF.

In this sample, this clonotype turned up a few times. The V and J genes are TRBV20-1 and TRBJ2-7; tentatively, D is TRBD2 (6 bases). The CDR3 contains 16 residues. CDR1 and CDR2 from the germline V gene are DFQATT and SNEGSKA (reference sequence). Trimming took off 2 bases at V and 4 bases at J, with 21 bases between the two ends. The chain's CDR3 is CSARPLKTGDGYEQYF. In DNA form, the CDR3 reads TGCAGTGCTAGACCCCTTAAGACGGGAGATGGGTACGAGCAGTACTTC.

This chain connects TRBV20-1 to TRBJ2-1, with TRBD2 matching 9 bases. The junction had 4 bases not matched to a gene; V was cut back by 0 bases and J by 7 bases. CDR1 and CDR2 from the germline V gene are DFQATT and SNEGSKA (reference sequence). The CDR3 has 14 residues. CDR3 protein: CSAREREGPNEQFF. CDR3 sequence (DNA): TGCAGTGCTAGAGAGCGGGAGGGTCCAAATGAGCAGTTCTTC.